One and the same sample provided the 14 T cell receptor beta chains below, sequenced in a study of T cell clones after liver transplantation. Sequencing used immunoSEQ multiplex PCR; TCRdb keeps in-frame clones, though not all of them. The repertoire holds about 20,000 clones, with roughly 74% as singletons. The sample was CD8+ T cells from blood, taken 54 months after liver transplant. All receptors derive from a human patient who received a liver transplant. A subset of T cells may come from the graft donor.

This clone appeared a single time. This chain uses TRBV23-1 with TRBJ2-7; D not resolved. TRBV23-1 is filed as an ORF, its function uncertain. Trimming removed 10 bases from V and 1 base from J, with 17 bases in between. The CDR3 loop spans 14 amino acids. The CDR3 loop is CAILRRSRSYEQYF. The CDR3 DNA reads as TGCGCCATCCTCCGCCGGAGTCGGTCCTACGAGCAGTACTTC.

V is TRBV30 and J is TRBJ1-3; no clear D. The CDR3 contains 15 residues. V lost 0 bases and J 3 bases, leaving 12 bases between the germline ends. The germline CDR1 and CDR2 sequences are GTSNPN and SVGIG (reference sequence). CDR3: CAWSVREGYGNTIYF. For the CDR3, the DNA is TGTGCCTGGAGTGTACGGGAGGGTTATGGAAACACCATATATTTT.

The chain couples TRBV28 to TRBJ1-5, with TRBD1 as a possible D gene (6 bases). From germline, CDR1 is MDHEN and CDR2 SYDVKM. V lost 8 bases to trimming and J lost 1 base, with 12 bases between them. The CDR3 sequence is 14 residues long. CDR3 region: CASRITGSNQPQHF. In DNA form, the CDR3 reads TGTGCCAGCCGGATCACAGGGAGCAATCAGCCCCAGCATTTT. Using reference TRBV28 and TRBJ1-5 for the parts outside the CDR3, the full variable domain is DVKVTQSSRYLVKRTGEKVFLECVQDMDHENMFWYRQDPGLGLRLIYFSYDVKMKEKGDIPEGYSVSREKKERFSLILESASTNQTSMYLCASRITGSNQPQHFGDGTRLSIL.

V usage is TRBV11-2 and J usage is TRBJ2-1; TRBD1 matches at 10 bases. This CDR3 spans 16 amino acids. Germline lookup yields CDR1 SGHAT and CDR2 FQNNGV. Losses at the gene ends were 6 bases for V and 7 bases for J; bases not matched to a gene: 12. In nucleotides, the CDR3 is TGTGCCAGCAGAGACGAAGACAGGGGGCGACGTAATGAGCAGTTCTTC. Its translation: CASRDEDRGRRNEQFF.

This chain's CDR3 is CASSSNNYGYTF. CDR3 nucleotides: TGTGCCAGCAGCTCGAATAACTATGGCTACACCTTC. This chain connects TRBV5-4 to TRBJ1-2; D gene ambiguous. V lost 3 bases to trimming and J lost 1 base, with 4 bases between them. Germline V lookup: CDR1 SGHNT, CDR2 YYREEE (reference sequence). The CDR3 consists of 12 residues.

This rearrangement joins TRBV29-1 to TRBJ2-3; 10 positions match TRBD2. There are 16 residues in the CDR3. V dropped 0 bases and J dropped 6; count of bases not matched to a gene: 9. CDR1 and CDR2 from the germline V gene are SQVTM and ANQGSEA. CDR3: CSVEDMASGGQDTQYF. For the CDR3, the DNA is TGCAGCGTTGAAGACATGGCTAGCGGGGGTCAGGATACGCAGTATTTT.

The chain combines TRBV28 with TRBJ1-6; D ambiguous. The CDR3 consists of 16 residues. CDR1 is MDHEN, CDR2 SYDVKM, per germline. The V and J ends lost 6 bases and 9 bases respectively, with 21 bases between them. This CDR3 is CASSYDLRFGISPLHF. The CDR3 DNA is TGTGCCAGCAGCTATGACTTGCGGTTTGGAATTTCACCCCTCCACTTT.

With regard to this clone: A read error may account for a junction end that differs from germline. The genes are TRBV2 and TRBJ2-7; D possibly corresponds to TRBD1 (8 bases). The CDR3 extends over 11 amino acids. Germline assignment: CDR1 SNHLY and CDR2 FYNNEI. This CDR3 reads CASSDYRGGTF. CDR3 bases: TGTGCCAGCAGTGACTACAGGGGGGGGACCTTC.

V gene TRBV7-9 combines with J gene TRBJ1-5; 8 bases match TRBD1. Germline values: CDR1 SEHNR, CDR2 FQNEAQ (reference sequence). The CDR3 runs 15 residues. Trimming cost V 4 bases and J 5 bases; bases outside gene matches: 7. CDR3: CASSYAGTGYQPQHF. In DNA, the CDR3 is TGTGCCAGCAGCTATGCCGGGACAGGCTATCAGCCCCAGCATTTT. Complete variable domain (other parts from reference TRBV7-9 and TRBJ1-5): DTGVSQNPRHKITKRGQNVTFRCDPISEHNRLYWYRQTLGQGPEFLTYFQNEAQLEKSRLLSDRFSAERPKGSFSTLEIQRTEQGDSAMYLCASSYAGTGYQPQHFGDGTRLSIL.

The chain carries TRBV30 and TRBJ2-3, with D uncertain. There are 12 residues in the CDR3. Germline CDR1 and CDR2: GTSNPN and SVGIG (reference sequence). Trimming removed 4 bases at V and 0 bases at J, with 5 bases between. CDR3 DNA sequence: TGTGCCTGGACAACTAGCACAGATACGCAGTATTTT. Translating gives CAWTTSTDTQYF.

This sequence joins TRBV27 and TRBJ2-7; TRBD1 matches 9 bases. The germline V gene encodes CDR1 MNHEY and CDR2 SMNVEV (reference sequence). This CDR3 is 15 amino acids long. V gave up 5 bases and J gave up 2 bases; unmatched junction bases: 7. CDR3 sequence reads: CASSPDGTGTYEQYF. The CDR3 nucleotides read TGTGCCAGCAGTCCCGACGGGACAGGGACCTACGAGCAGTACTTC.

Concerning this clone: Germline is not matched at one junction end, which may reflect a read error. The V gene is TRBV5-4, the J gene TRBJ1-3; TRBD1 matches 9 bases. Per germline, CDR1 SGHNT and CDR2 YYREEE (reference sequence). The CDR3 runs to 17 residues. CDR3 nucleotide sequence: TGCGCCAGCAGCCAAGGGCCGGGACAGGGACCCGGAAACACCATATATTTT. Its protein is CASSQGPGQGPGNTIYF.

This clone was seen more than once but under ten times. The rearrangement joins TRBV9 to TRBJ2-1; maybe TRBD1 (5 bases). Germline CDR1 and CDR2: SGDLS and YYNGEE. Deletions cut 4 bases from V and 5 bases from J, with 16 bases between. The CDR3 totals 15 residues. CDR3 protein: CASSLNTGPNNEQFF. The CDR3 DNA follows: TGTGCCAGCAGCCTTAATACAGGTCCCAACAATGAGCAGTTCTTC.

The gene calls are TRBV10-2 and TRBJ2-7, with 8 bases lining up with TRBD1. This CDR3 comprises 13 residues. The J segment lost 4 bases and the V segment lost 5 bases, leaving 4 bases of the junction unmatched. Per germline, CDR1 WSHSY and CDR2 SAAADI. The CDR3 protein is CASSQDRVYEQYF. The CDR3 region has the DNA TGCGCCAGCAGTCAGGACAGGGTATACGAGCAGTACTTC.